The subject of this entry is one T cell receptor (beta chain). The sample is drawn from a study of relationships among human T cell subsets. Germline CDR1 LGHDT, CDR2 YNNKEL (reference sequence). Between the trimmed V and J ends, which lost 4 bases and 4 bases, there was a span of 14 bases. This CDR3 contains 14 residues. The T cell receptor alpha and beta CDR3 regions were amplified from mRNA by semiquantitative ARM-PCR. In ARM-PCR, communal superprimers followed tagged nested gene-specific primers for exponential amplification. First-round products served as template after exonuclease removal of nested primers. Each CDR3 protein is one row after TCRdb ran MiXCR on the multiplex PCR reads. This sample has 13,000 or so distinct CDR3 sequences, with 67% found just once. The Th1 cells were the flow-through after CD25, CD56 and CD294 bead selections.

The chain links TRBV3-1 to TRBJ2-7; D unresolved. This clonotype was sampled from a middle-aged man in good health. The sequencing input was CD4+ Th1 cells sorted from blood. Here the CDR3 DNA reads TGTGCCAGCAGCCCTACAGTTGATTTTTACGAGCAGTACTTC. Its protein is CASSPTVDFYEQYF.